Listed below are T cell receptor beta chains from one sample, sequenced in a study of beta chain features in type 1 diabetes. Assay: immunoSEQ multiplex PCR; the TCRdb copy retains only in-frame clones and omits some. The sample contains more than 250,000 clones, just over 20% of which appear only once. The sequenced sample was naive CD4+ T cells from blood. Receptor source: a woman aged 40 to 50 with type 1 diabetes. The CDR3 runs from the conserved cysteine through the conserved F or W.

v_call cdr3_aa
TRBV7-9 CASSSIGTVTYEQYF
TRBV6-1 CASSEEQKNTEAFF
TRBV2 CASSGDSNEQFF
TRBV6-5 CASSFSGIDREQFF
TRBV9 CASSVALGRDEQFF
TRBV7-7 CASSPTVDRYEQFF
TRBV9 CASSVDSGKLDEQFF
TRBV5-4 CASSLSQGQASYEQYF
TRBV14 CASSPAGTGSYNEQFF
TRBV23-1 CASSQYYRAKYGYTF
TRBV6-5 CASTRVGNTGELFF
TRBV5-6 CASSLAPGQGEAGELFF
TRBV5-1 CASSRLVGYNEQFF
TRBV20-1 CSARGGETQYF
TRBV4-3 CASSQDLGQGYSPLHF
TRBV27 CASSPSGRNEQFF
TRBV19 CASSITSGKNEQFF
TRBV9 CASSAQRDTQYF
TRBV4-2 CASTSASGSDTQYF
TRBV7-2 CASSLRVGGQPQHF
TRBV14 CASSFSVTGELFF
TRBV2 CASSEAGPSGEGLGYNEQFF
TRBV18 CASSPSLTGQGTQYF
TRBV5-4 CASKREATDTQYF
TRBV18 CASSPSIDRNTEAFF
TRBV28 CASSLGQAYGYTF
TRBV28 CASSLEGYGYTF
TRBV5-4 CASSILAMTDTQYF
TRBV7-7 CASSLRVEETQYF
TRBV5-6 CASSILGLGNNEKLFF
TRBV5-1 CASSRGVPGGRTEAFF
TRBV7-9 CASSLAGGPNEQFF
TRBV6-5 CASSYFSTGPNEQYF
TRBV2 CASSRMEGMAGELFF
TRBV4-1 CASSQPQGVGSNQPQHF
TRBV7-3 CASQGGSRGANVLTF
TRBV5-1 CASSSTPPTGNSPLHF